This T cell receptor beta chain was profiled in a study of blood T cell repertoires in COVID-19. About the research overall: Acute and convalescent COVID-19 samples came from the United States, Italy and Spain.

Measured with immunoSEQ multiplex PCR; TCRdb has only the in-frame clones, and not every one. The data show 86,000 or so clones, approximately 86% seen once. This sequence was found in a man over 45 with active or convalescent COVID-19. Sequences were obtained from peripheral blood.

The CDR3: CASSWRERETQYF. CDR3 nucleotides: TGTGCCAGTAGTTGGAGGGAGAGAGAGACCCAGTACTTC. The chain links TRBV19 to TRBJ2-5; perhaps TRBD2 as D (6 bases). Trimming took off 5 bases at V and 4 bases at J, with 11 bases between the two ends. Germline lookup yields CDR1 LNHDA and CDR2 SQIVND (reference sequence). The CDR3 covers 13 residues.